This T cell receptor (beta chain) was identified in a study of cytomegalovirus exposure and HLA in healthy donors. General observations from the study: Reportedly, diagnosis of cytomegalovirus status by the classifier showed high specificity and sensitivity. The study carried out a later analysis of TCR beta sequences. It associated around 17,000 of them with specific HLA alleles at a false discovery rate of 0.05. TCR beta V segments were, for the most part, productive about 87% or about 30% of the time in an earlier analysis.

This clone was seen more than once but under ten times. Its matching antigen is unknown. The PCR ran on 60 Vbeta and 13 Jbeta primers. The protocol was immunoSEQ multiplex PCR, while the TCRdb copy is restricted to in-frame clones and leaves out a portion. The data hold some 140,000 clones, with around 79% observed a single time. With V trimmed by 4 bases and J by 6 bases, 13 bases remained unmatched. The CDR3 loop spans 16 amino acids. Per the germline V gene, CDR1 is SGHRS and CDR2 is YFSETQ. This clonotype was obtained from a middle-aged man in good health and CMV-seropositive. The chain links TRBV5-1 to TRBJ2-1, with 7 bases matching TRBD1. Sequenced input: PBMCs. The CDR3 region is CASSLLVAGGGNEQFF. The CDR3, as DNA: TGCGCCAGCAGCCTTCTGGTGGCAGGGGGTGGCAATGAGCAGTTCTTC. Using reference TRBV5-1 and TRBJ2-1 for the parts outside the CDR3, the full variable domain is KAGVTQTPRYLIKTRGQQVTLSCSPISGHRSVSWYQQTPGQGLQFLFEYFSETQRNKGNFPGRFSGRQFSNSRSEMNVSTLELGDSALYLCASSLLVAGGGNEQFFGPGTRLTVL.